This TCR beta chain was identified in a study of T cell clones after liver transplantation. Clones were sequenced by immunoSEQ multiplex PCR, and TCRdb holds only the in-frame ones, with some missing. The table lists 68,000 or so clones, about four fifths of them singletons. Specimen: CD4+ T cells from blood, collected before liver transplant. The source of this sequence is a human donor who received a liver transplant.

For the CDR3, the DNA is TGTGCCAGCAGTTCCCCGGTCCAGAGCTACTATGGCTACACCTTC. Translating gives CASSSPVQSYYGYTF. The genes are TRBV6-6 and TRBJ1-2; D gene ambiguous. The CDR3 totals 15 residues. Between the trimmed V and J ends, which lost 4 bases and 3 bases, there was a span of 15 bases. Germline V gene sequence: CDR1 MNHNY, CDR2 SVGAGI (reference sequence).